This TCR beta chain was sequenced during a study of blood T cell repertoires in COVID-19. Turning to the study itself: COVID-19 samples from acute and convalescent phases originated in the United States, Italy and Spain. Nucleic acid was either cDNA or gDNA, and it came from T cells, B-cell-depleted T cells, or PBMCs.

In the original analysis: Quantification of nucleated cells was approximated via reference gene primer amplification. Assay: immunoSEQ multiplex PCR; the TCRdb copy retains only in-frame clones and omits some. V and J calls and clone size are those listed in that table; D and trimming were worked out from the DNA. The data hold about 93,000 clones, with roughly 90% observed a single time. Sequencing was done on a sample of peripheral blood. The TCR sequence derives from a human donor with active COVID-19. The donor label of this sample is uncertain.

The CDR3 bases are TGTGCCAGCTCACCCGGAATAGGGGGCGCAGAGAGTAATCAGCCCCAGCATTTT. It translates to CASSPGIGGAESNQPQHF. The chain combines TRBV18 with TRBJ1-5; 7 nucleotides line up with TRBD1. The CDR3 has 18 residues. The V gene's germline CDR1 is KGHSH and CDR2 LQKENI. The V and J ends lost 3 bases and 4 bases, in that order; junction bases with no gene match: 15. Looking up the rest from reference TRBV18 and TRBJ1-5 gives the full variable domain: NAGVMQNPRHLVRRRGQEARLRCSPMKGHSHVYWYRQLPEEGLKFMVYLQKENIIDESGMPKERFSAEFPKEGPSILRIQQVVRGDSAAYFCASSPGIGGAESNQPQHFGDGTRLSIL.